The clone carrying this TCR beta chain is a singleton in its sample. Its specificity is unknown. The CDR3 runs 17 residues. V lost 4 bases and J 3 bases, leaving 19 bases between the germline ends. Per germline, CDR1 LGHDT and CDR2 YNNKEL (reference sequence). The data were obtained in a study of T cell responses to AZD1222 COVID-19 vaccine. In the study overall: Combined were second doses at about 4 or about 12 weeks. Study-level findings and limits: Spike-wide vaccine-associated CD4 TCRs dominated at 160-218 and 743-854. Of the AZD1222 recipients, only 5 to 7 were seropositive at baseline.

Method: immunoSEQ multiplex PCR; TCRdb's copy keeps in-frame clones and lacks some. The sample yields about 110,000 clones, roughly 92% seen once. Source: peripheral blood, taken on day 0 of AZD1222 vaccination. The chain carries TRBV3-1 (or the pseudogene TRBV3-2) and TRBJ2-1; D might be TRBD1 or TRBD2, each matching 5 bases. The source is an adult in good health. This CDR3 is CASSPYGTRGIYNEQFF. The CDR3 DNA reads TGTGCCAGCAGCCCCTATGGAACTAGGGGTATCTACAATGAGCAGTTCTTC.